These T cell receptor beta chains were read from a single sample in a study of PD-L1 blockade in urothelial cancer. The method was immunoSEQ multiplex PCR; TCRdb's version includes in-frame clones alone and lacks a portion of them. The profile shows 70,000 to 90,000 clones, more than 75% of them singletons. The starting material was PBMCs, obtained around atezolizumab (anti-PD-L1) treatment. The receptors stem from a man between 60 and 70 years old with urothelial cancer. The CDR3 runs from the conserved cysteine through the conserved F or W.

v_call cdr3_aa
TRBV18 CASRGQETQYF
TRBV27 CASSLSRQRTEAFF
TRBV7-3 CASSLTGQGYEQYF
TRBV18 CASSPRVSRVTYEQYF
TRBV6-6 CASSLNSVDQPQHF
TRBV11-2 CASSPPVATGELFF
TRBV6-5 CASSYSTHYGYTF
TRBV7-2 CASSVGQISGNTIYF
TRBV19 CASSIGSREGEQYF
TRBV6-5 CASSYSGGLNTEAFF
TRBV5-6 CASSFGGARPQHF
TRBV21-1 CASSPGAGVTLQETQYF
TRBV19 CASSIVLGQTYSYEQYF
TRBV4-2 CASSLTRGRYGGGGIGYTF
TRBV2 CASTEAGSSYNEQFF
TRBV11-2 CASSLGGWELFF
TRBV19 CASRGRGSSYNEQFF
TRBV5-4 CASSPRRGGTASTDTQYF
TRBV7-3 CASSVMGTPEETQYF
TRBV7-2 CASSRTVNQPQHF
TRBV28 CASSPRTGLRQETQYF
TRBV30 CAWSLRYEQYF